The T cell receptor (beta chain) under discussion was sequenced for a study of Ad26.COV2.S vaccination and SARS-CoV-2 variants (dated by TCRdb to the early 2020s). At the level of the whole study: Vaccine-arm donors came from COV1001, a multicentre, randomized, double-blind, placebo-controlled phase I-IIa trial of Ad26.COV2.S in healthy adults. A total of approximately 30 samples were included in the TCR-sequenced set, comprising roughly 19 Ad26.COV2.S vaccine recipients, 5 placebo recipients and 8 SARS-CoV-2 convalescent individuals. The specificity and breadth of SARS-CoV-2-reactive T cell receptors after Ad26.COV2.S vaccination were assessed by TCRbeta repertoire sequencing. Trial participants were randomized into five groups of five: low-dose or high-dose Ad26.COV2.S given once or twice, or placebo on both occasions. Throughout the experiments and outcome assessment, investigators stayed blinded to trial group allocation. Dosing of Ad26.COV2.S was intramuscular, at either 5x10^10 or 1x10^11 viral particles, delivered as one shot or as two shots spaced 56 days apart.

In the paper's terms, the treatment or condition label means: roughly 19 received Ad26.COV2.S at low or high dose, single or two shots; about 5 received placebo; per-sample allocation not given. Repertoires of vaccine and placebo recipients were sequenced from samples collected on day 63 after the first injection. Between 29 July and 7 August 2020, Cohort 1b enrolled about 27 adults aged 18-55 years at one site in Boston, USA. Ad26.COV2.S was a replication-incompetent adenovirus type 26 vector that expressed a prefusion-stabilized SARS-CoV-2 spike protein derived from the original Wuhan strain. Trimming removed 2 bases from V and 4 bases from J, leaving 5 bases between the germline ends. CDR1 is given as LGHNA and CDR2 as YSLEER, both from the germline V gene. From cysteine to phenylalanine, the CDR3 is 13 amino acids long. Only the CDR3 DNA stays, 39 bases, in frame from base 1. About this clone: No antigen is known for it. No base qualities exist here, and no much larger clone lies one base off it.

The immunoSEQ Assay was used to sequence TCRbeta CDR3 regions. After extraction, genomic DNA underwent amplification by bias-controlled multiplex PCR, followed by high-throughput sequencing. Per the authors' processing: To quantify the absolute abundance of every unique TCRbeta CDR3 region, sequences were collapsed and filtered. T cell fraction was estimated by normalizing TCRbeta template counts to usable DNA, with usable DNA measured through amplification of reference genes found in all nucleated cells. Repertoire TCRs were annotated as SARS-CoV-2-specific when V gene, CDR3 amino acid sequence and J gene were exactly matched to a known reactive TCR set. MIRA supplied the reference SARS-CoV-2 TCR set, which was filtered for enrichment in COVID-19-positive ImmuneCODE repertoires so that public or cross-reactive TCRs were removed. Using the MIRA antigens, annotated TCRs were further analysed by specific ORF or by position within an ORF. Breadth was defined as annotated unique rearrangements over total unique productive rearrangements; depth was the summed frequency of those rearrangements. Two-sided Wilcoxon rank-sum tests were used to compare TCR breadth between groups. The table comes from immuneACCESS by way of TCRdb, which keeps in-frame sequences with V and J called. Part of the clones is missing from these tables; in studies checked, under half for an unresolved V gene and the rest for unknown reasons. V, J and clone size reflect that table, while D and trimming were determined from the DNA. For this sample there are roughly 330,000 clones; 90% appear just once. The ten biggest clones cover approximately 5% of the sample.

Broader findings and caveats from the paper: Spike-specific TCR breadth was higher in Ad26.COV2.S recipients than in placebo recipients (P = 0.0014). After vaccination, substantial breadth of spike-specific CD8+ and CD4+ T cell responses was reported. The authors noted that total T cell responses may have been underestimated by the TCR breadth and depth analyses. Vaccine and placebo recipients had similar non-spike TCR breadth, a finding consistent with the vaccine containing only spike. The study was not powered for comparison of responses between vaccine doses or regimens.

The chain was built from TRBV4-3 and TRBJ2-2; there is no confident call for the D gene. The sequence was obtained from a person between 18 and 65 years old who received the Ad26.COV2.S COVID-19 vaccine or a placebo. The sample in question was peripheral blood, obtained in a trial of Ad26.COV2.S vaccine versus placebo. The CDR3 is CASSQPLTGELFF. At the DNA level, the sequence is TGCGCCAGCAGCCAACCCCTCACCGGGGAGCTGTTTTTT.